These 12 T cell receptor beta chains came from one sample sequenced in a study of OX40 agonist ivuxolimab in advanced cancers. Repertoires were generated with immunoSEQ multiplex PCR, while TCRdb's copy carries only in-frame clones and drops some. Of about 82,000 clones detected, more than 80% appear once; the ten largest clones hold 2% to 3%. The sample was CD4+ or CD8+ T cells sorted from blood, taken in a trial of the OX40 agonist ivuxolimab. Source of these receptors: an adult with an advanced solid tumor such as melanoma, head and neck, liver or kidney cancer.

V usage is TRBV7-9 and J usage is TRBJ2-3; 8 bases agree with TRBD1. Germline CDR1 and CDR2: SEHNR and FQNEAQ (reference sequence). Losses at the gene ends were 11 bases for V and 2 bases for J; bases not matched to a gene: 18. The CDR3 has 17 residues. CDR3 residues: CAGGARGQTKATDTQYF. The CDR3 nucleotides read TGTGCCGGAGGAGCCAGGGGGCAAACCAAAGCCACAGATACGCAGTATTTT.

The chain links TRBV5-4 to TRBJ1-3; the D gene is possibly TRBD1 (5 bases). This CDR3 spans 15 amino acids. The V end lost 0 bases, the J end lost 4 bases, and 11 bases lay between the germline ends. Looked up from germline, CDR1 is SGHNT and CDR2 is YYREEE (reference sequence). The CDR3 bases are TGTGCCAGCAGCTTGGACCAGGGCAGCGGAAACACCATATATTTT. Protein: CASSLDQGSGNTIYF.

The chain uses TRBV5-6 and TRBJ2-2; D ambiguous. V was pared by 1 base and J by 7 bases, with 5 bases between. The CDR3 covers 12 residues. Germline-derived CDR1 and CDR2 are SGHDT and YYEEEE. The CDR3 protein is CASSLSVGELFF. The CDR3 DNA is TGTGCCAGCAGCTTGTCGGTCGGGGAGCTGTTTTTT. Full variable domain (outside the CDR3, taken from reference TRBV5-6 and TRBJ2-2): DAGVTQSPTHLIKTRGQQVTLRCSPKSGHDTVSWYQQALGQGPQFIFQYYEEEERQRGNFPDRFSGHQFPNYSSELNVNALLLGDSALYLCASSLSVGELFFGEGSRLTVL.

This chain connects TRBV12-2 to TRBJ2-3; the table's D gene call, TRBD2, was not cross checked with the DNA. TRBV12-2 is assigned pseudogene status. CDR3 size: 17 residues. The CDR3 DNA follows: TGTGCAAGTCGCTTATGCCCCCGGACTAGTGGCACAGATACGCAGTATTTT. This sequence encodes CASRLCPRTSGTDTQYF.

The chain has TRBV19 and TRBJ1-2, with unresolved D. Germline CDR1 and CDR2: LNHDA and SQIVND (reference sequence). This CDR3 has 14 residues. V was cut by 5 bases and J by 0 bases, with 10 bases left in between. In DNA, the CDR3 is TGTGCCAGTAGTGGCGGATACGCTAACTATGGCTACACCTTC. The encoded protein is CASSGGYANYGYTF.

With regard to this clone: The same CDR3 also results from other DNA sequences found in this sample. This chain connects TRBV7-6 to TRBJ2-2; a possible D gene is TRBD2 (7 bases). V was shortened by 5 bases and J by 0 bases, with 16 bases between the two germline ends. Germline V lookup: CDR1 SGHVS, CDR2 FNYEAQ. The CDR3 contains 17 residues. CDR3 DNA sequence: TGTGCCAGCAGCCCGAGGGGAGGGGGATCGAACACCGGGGAGCTGTTTTTT. It yields the protein CASSPRGGGSNTGELFF.

This chain joins TRBV9 and TRBJ1-2, with a possible D match to TRBD1 (5 bases). The CDR3 loop spans 15 amino acids. V was clipped by 2 bases and J by 11 bases, with 22 bases between them. CDR1 and CDR2 (germline): SGDLS, YYNGEE. CDR3 bases: TGTGCCAGCAGCGTTTCAGGGAGCGGGGGGATTGGGTACACCTTC. Translation gives CASSVSGSGGIGYTF.

This chain links TRBV2 with TRBJ2-7; TRBD1 matches 7 bases. The CDR3 length is 13 residues. Germline V gives CDR1 SNHLY, CDR2 FYNNEI. Trimming cost V 6 bases and J 2 bases; bases outside gene matches: 4. CDR3 residues: CASSGTEPYEQYF. CDR3 nucleotides: TGTGCCAGCAGCGGGACAGAGCCCTACGAGCAGTACTTC.

This chain joins TRBV5-1 and TRBJ1-1; tentative D call: TRBD1 (5 bases). V was cut by 0 bases and J by 4 bases, with 10 bases left in between. Germline assignment: CDR1 SGHRS and CDR2 YFSETQ. The CDR3 is 14 amino acids. CDR3 in amino acids: CASSLEGVGTEAFF. The CDR3 nucleotides are TGCGCCAGCAGCTTGGAAGGGGTGGGCACTGAAGCTTTCTTT.

The DNA for the CDR3 is TGCGCCAGCAGCGATCAGACAGGCAAAAACATTCAGTACTTC. This gives the protein CASSDQTGKNIQYF. The chain uses TRBV5-1 and TRBJ2-4; a weak D match, TRBD1 (6 bases). The CDR3 consists of 14 residues. CDR1 and CDR2 from the germline V gene are SGHRS and YFSETQ. The V and J ends lost 4 bases and 3 bases respectively, with 11 bases between them.

The rearrangement uses TRBV4-1 and TRBJ2-5, with TRBD1 matching 7 bases. The CDR3 is made up of 15 amino acids. Germline CDR1 MGHRA, CDR2 YSYEKL. The V segment lost 5 bases and the J segment 7 bases; nucleotides outside the gene matches: 13. The CDR3 is CASSALGQVLGTQYF. The CDR3 region has the DNA TGCGCCAGCAGCGCATTAGGACAGGTCCTTGGGACCCAGTACTTC.

The chain uses TRBV29-1 and TRBJ2-7, with a weak D call TRBD1 (6 bases). The CDR3 contains 11 residues. Per the germline V gene, CDR1 is SQVTM and CDR2 is ANQGSEA. V lost 6 bases and J 3 bases, leaving 9 bases between the germline ends. The CDR3 is CSVRGGYEQYF. Written as DNA, the CDR3 is TGCAGCGTAAGAGGGGGCTACGAGCAGTACTTC.